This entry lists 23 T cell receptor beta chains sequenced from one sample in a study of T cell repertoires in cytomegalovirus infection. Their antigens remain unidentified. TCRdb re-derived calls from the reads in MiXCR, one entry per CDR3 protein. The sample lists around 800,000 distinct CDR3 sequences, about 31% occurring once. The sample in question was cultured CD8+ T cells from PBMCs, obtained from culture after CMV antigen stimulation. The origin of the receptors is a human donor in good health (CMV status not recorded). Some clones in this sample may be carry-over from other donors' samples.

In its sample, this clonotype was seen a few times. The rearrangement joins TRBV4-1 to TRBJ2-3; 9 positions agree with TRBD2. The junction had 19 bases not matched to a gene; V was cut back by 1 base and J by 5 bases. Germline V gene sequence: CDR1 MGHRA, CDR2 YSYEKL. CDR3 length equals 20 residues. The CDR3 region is CASSQGSSYAAGGPEDTQYF. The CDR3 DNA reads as TGCGCCAGCAGCCAAGGGTCGTCCTATGCGGCGGGGGGGCCGGAAGATACGCAGTATTTT.

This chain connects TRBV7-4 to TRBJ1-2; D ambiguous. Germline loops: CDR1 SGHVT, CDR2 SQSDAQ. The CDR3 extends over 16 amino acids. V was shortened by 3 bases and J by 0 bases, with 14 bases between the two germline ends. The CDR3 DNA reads TGTGCCAGCAGCTTTAGCTTAACAGAGTCTAACTATGGCTACACCTTC. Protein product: CASSFSLTESNYGYTF.

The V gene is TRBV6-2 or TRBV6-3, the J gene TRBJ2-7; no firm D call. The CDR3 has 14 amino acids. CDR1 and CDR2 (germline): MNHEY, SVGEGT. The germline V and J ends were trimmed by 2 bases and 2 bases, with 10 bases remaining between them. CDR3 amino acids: CASSYLSGPYEQYV. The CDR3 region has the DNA TGTGCCAGCAGTTACCTTTCGGGTCCCTACGAGCAGTACGTC.

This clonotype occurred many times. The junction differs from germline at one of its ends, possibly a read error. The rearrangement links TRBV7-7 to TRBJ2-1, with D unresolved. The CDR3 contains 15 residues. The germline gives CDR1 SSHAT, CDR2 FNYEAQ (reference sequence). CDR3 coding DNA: TGTGCTAGCAGCGAAACTAAAAGCTCCTACAATGAGCAGTTCTTC. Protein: CASSETKSSYNEQFF.

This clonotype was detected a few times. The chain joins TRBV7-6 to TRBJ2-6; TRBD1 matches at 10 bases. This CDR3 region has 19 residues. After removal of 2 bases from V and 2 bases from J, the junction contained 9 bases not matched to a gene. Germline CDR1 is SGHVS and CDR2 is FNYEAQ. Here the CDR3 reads CASSLRPGQGSAGANVLTF. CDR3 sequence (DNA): TGTGCCAGCAGCTTACGTCCGGGACAGGGGAGTGCTGGGGCCAACGTCCTGACTTTC.

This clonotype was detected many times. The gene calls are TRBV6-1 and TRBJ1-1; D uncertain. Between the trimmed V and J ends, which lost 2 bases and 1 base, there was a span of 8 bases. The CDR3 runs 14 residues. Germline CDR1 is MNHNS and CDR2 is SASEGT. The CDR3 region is CASSEYGENTEAFF. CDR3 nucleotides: TGTGCCAGCAGTGAATATGGGGAGAACACTGAAGCTTTCTTT.

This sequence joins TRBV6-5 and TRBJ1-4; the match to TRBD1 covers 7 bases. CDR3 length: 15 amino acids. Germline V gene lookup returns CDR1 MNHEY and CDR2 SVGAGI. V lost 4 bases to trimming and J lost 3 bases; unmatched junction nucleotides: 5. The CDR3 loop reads CASSSPGTANEKLFF. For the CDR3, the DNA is TGTGCCAGCAGTTCGCCCGGGACAGCTAATGAAAAACTGTTTTTT.

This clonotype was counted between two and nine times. The CDR3 loop is CASSPGTREQYV. As DNA, the CDR3 is TGTGCCAGCAGCCCCGGCACGCGCGAGCAGTACGTC. The chain joins TRBV7-8 to TRBJ2-7; no firm D call. Trimming stripped 5 bases from V and 6 bases from J, with 11 bases between. This CDR3 spans 12 amino acids. Germline V gene sequence: CDR1 SGHVS, CDR2 FQNEAQ.

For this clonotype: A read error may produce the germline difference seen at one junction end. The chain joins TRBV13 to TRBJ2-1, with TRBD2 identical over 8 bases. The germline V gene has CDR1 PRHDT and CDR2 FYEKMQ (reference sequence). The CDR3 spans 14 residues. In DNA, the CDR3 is TGTGCCAGCTGCTTATCTGCGGGGGGCAATGAGCAGTTCTTC. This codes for CASCLSAGGNEQFF.

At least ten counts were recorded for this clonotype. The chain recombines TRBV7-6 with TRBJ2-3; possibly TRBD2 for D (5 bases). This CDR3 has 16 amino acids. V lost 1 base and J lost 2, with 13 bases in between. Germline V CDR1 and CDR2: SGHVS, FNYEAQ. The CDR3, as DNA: TGTGCCAGCAGCTTAGATGCTAGCCGACCCACAGATACGCAGTATTTT. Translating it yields CASSLDASRPTDTQYF.

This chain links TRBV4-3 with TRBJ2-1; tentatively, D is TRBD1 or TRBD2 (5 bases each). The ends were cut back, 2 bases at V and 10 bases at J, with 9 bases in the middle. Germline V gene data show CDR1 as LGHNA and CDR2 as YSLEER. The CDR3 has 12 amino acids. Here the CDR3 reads CASSQRDAEQFF. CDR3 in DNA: TGCGCCAGCAGCCAACGGGACGCGGAGCAGTTCTTC.

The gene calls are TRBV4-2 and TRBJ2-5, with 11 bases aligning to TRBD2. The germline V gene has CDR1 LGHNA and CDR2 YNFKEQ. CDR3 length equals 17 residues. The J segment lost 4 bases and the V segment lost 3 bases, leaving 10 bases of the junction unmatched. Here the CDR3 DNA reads TGTGCCAGCAGCCAGTTCTTTCCGACTAGCGGGGTAGAGACCCAGTACTTC. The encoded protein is CASSQFFPTSGVETQYF.

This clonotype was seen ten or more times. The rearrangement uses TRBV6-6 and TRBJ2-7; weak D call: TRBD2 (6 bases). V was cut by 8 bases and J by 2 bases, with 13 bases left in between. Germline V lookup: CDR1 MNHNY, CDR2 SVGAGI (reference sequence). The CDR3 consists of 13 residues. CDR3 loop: CASRDGGTYEQYF. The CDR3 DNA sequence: TGTGCCAGCCGCGACGGGGGAACCTACGAGCAGTACTTC.

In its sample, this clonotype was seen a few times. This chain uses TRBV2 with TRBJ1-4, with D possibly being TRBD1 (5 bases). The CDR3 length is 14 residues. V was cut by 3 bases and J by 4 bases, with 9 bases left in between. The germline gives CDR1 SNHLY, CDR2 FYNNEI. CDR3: CASSEGRGNEKLFF. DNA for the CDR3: TGTGCCAGCAGTGAGGGGCGCGGTAATGAAAAACTGTTTTTT.

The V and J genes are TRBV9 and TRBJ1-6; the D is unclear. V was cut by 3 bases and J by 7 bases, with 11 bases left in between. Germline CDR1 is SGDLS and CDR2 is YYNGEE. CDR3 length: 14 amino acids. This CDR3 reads CASSAQSENSPLHF. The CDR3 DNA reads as TGTGCCAGCAGCGCCCAATCCGAAAATTCACCCCTCCACTTT.

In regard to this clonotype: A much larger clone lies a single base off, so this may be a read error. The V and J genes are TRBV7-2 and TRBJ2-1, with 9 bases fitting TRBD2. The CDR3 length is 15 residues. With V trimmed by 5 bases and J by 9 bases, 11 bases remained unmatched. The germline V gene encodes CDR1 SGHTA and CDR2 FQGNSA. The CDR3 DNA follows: TGTACCAGCAGCATCTTGGGCGGGGGGGCAGGTGAGCAGTTCTTC. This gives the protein CTSSILGGGAGEQFF.

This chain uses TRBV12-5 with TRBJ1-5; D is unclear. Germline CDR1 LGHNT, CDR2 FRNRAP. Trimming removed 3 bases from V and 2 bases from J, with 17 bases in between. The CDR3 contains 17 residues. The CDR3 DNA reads TGTGCTAGTGGTTTCTTCCCCCAAAGATCCGGCAATCAGCCCCAGCATTTT. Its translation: CASGFFPQRSGNQPQHF. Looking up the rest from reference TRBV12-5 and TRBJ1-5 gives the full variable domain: DARVTQTPRHKVTEMGQEVTMRCQPILGHNTVFWYRQTMMQGLELLAYFRNRAPLDDSGMPKDRFSAEMPDATLATLKIQPSEPRDSAVYFCASGFFPQRSGNQPQHFGDGTRLSIL.

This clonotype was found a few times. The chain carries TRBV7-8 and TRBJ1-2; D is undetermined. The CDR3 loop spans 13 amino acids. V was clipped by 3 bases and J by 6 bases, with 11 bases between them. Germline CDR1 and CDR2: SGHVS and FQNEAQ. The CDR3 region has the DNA TGTGCCAGCAGCTTTTCCCCTGGACATGGCTACACCTTC. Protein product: CASSFSPGHGYTF.

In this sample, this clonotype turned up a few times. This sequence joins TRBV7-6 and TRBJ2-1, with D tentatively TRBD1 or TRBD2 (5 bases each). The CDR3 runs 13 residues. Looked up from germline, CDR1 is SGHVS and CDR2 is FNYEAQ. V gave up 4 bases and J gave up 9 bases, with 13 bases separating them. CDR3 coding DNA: TGTGCCAGCAGCTCGTGGACTGGGGGTGAGCAGTTCTTC. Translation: CASSSWTGGEQFF.

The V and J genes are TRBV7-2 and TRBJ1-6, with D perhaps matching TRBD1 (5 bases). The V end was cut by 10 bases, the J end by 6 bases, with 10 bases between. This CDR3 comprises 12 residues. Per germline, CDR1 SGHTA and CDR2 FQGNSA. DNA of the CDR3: TGTGCCATTGACAGCTTTAATTCACCCCTCCACTTT. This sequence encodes CAIDSFNSPLHF.

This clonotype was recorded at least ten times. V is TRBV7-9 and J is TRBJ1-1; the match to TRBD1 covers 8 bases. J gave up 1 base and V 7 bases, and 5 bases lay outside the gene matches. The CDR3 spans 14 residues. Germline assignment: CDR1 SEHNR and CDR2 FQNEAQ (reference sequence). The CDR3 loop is CASIPGQENTEAFF. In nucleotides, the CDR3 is TGTGCCAGCATCCCGGGACAGGAGAACACTGAAGCTTTCTTT.

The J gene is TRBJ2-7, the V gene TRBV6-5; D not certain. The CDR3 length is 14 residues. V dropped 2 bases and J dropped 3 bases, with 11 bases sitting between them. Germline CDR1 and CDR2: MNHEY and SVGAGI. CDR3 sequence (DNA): TGTGCCAGCAGTTACGGCAGTGGCTTCTACGAGCAGTACTTC. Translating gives CASSYGSGFYEQYF.

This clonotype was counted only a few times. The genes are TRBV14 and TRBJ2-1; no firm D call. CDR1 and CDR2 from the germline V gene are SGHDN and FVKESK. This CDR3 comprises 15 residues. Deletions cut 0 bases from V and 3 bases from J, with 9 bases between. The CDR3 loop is CASSQDGSGYNEQFF. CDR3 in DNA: TGTGCCAGCAGCCAAGATGGTTCAGGCTACAATGAGCAGTTCTTC.